Shown below are 22 T cell receptor beta chains from a single sample sequenced in a study of control samples from healthy donors and cancer patients. Here immunoSEQ multiplex PCR was the method, and the copy in TCRdb shows in-frame clones only, minus some. Of about 130,000 clones listed, 92% are singletons. Sequenced input: blood. These receptors all stem from a woman between 50 and 59 years old in good health.

The chain couples TRBV10-3 to TRBJ2-2; 9 bases align to TRBD1. The CDR3 consists of 17 residues. J was trimmed by 3 bases and V by 5 bases; bases with no gene match: 10. From germline, CDR1 is ENHRY and CDR2 SYGVKD. CDR3 protein: CAISPNTGGEDTGELFF. Here the CDR3 DNA reads TGTGCCATCAGTCCAAATACAGGGGGCGAGGACACCGGGGAGCTGTTTTTT.

The genes are TRBV25-1 and TRBJ1-2; TRBD1 agrees at 7 bases. This CDR3 spans 16 amino acids. V shed 1 base, J shed 6 bases, and the junction held 11 bases outside the gene matches. The V gene's germline CDR1 is MGHDK and CDR2 SYGVNS. The chain's CDR3 is CASSEWGMTGINGYTF. The CDR3, as DNA: TGTGCCAGCAGTGAATGGGGGATGACAGGGATCAATGGCTACACCTTC.

This clone was found a few times. This chain uses TRBV7-8 with TRBJ2-1; TRBD1 or TRBD2 may be the D gene (5 bases each). This CDR3 spans 15 amino acids. V lost 4 bases and J 4 bases, leaving 14 bases between the germline ends. CDR1 is SGHVS and CDR2 is FQNEAQ in the germline V gene. CDR3 coding DNA: TGTGCCAGCAGCTCATCGGGACCGGCTTACAATGAGCAGTTCTTC. It encodes CASSSSGPAYNEQFF.

This chain connects TRBV11-3 to TRBJ2-7; 12 positions agree with TRBD1. J was trimmed by 1 base and V by 6 bases; bases with no gene match: 13. This CDR3 contains 18 residues. Germline V gene data show CDR1 as SGHNT and CDR2 as YENEEA. CDR3 region: CASSRPGQGAINSYEQYF. As DNA, the CDR3 is TGTGCCAGCAGTCGACCGGGACAGGGGGCTATCAATTCCTACGAGCAGTACTTC.

This chain links TRBV23-1 with TRBJ2-5, with 7 bases identical to TRBD1. TRBV23-1 is labeled an ORF, and its function is uncertain. V lost 6 bases, J lost 2 bases, and 9 bases stayed unmatched. The CDR3 spans 15 residues. The CDR3 nucleotides are TGCGCCAGCAGGATAGGACAGGCCGCTCAAGAGACCCAGTACTTC. Residues: CASRIGQAAQETQYF.

V is TRBV5-4 and J is TRBJ2-3, with TRBD2 identical over 10 bases. CDR3 length equals 15 residues. The J segment lost 6 bases and the V segment lost 4 bases, leaving 8 bases of the junction unmatched. Germline V gene data show CDR1 as SGHNT and CDR2 as YYREEE (reference sequence). The CDR3 loop reads CASSTRTSGRDTQYF. Written as DNA, the CDR3 is TGTGCCAGCAGCACCCGGACTAGCGGTAGGGATACGCAGTATTTT.

This clone has just one count. The rearrangement links TRBV5-1 to TRBJ2-5; 9 bases align to TRBD2. The CDR3 covers 18 residues. The V segment lost 4 bases and the J segment 2 bases; nucleotides outside the gene matches: 15. Germline lookup yields CDR1 SGHRS and CDR2 YFSETQ. CDR3 residues: CASSENVGLAGIQETQYF. The CDR3 region has the DNA TGCGCCAGCAGCGAAAACGTGGGGCTAGCGGGAATTCAAGAGACCCAGTACTTC.

V gene TRBV5-1 combines with J gene TRBJ1-1; D gene ambiguous. The CDR3 length is 15 residues. Germline loops: CDR1 SGHRS, CDR2 YFSETQ. V dropped 3 bases and J dropped 5 bases, with 17 bases sitting between them. CDR3 nucleotides: TGCGCCAGCAGCTATTTCGGGCAGAGGGAGACTGAAGCTTTCTTT. It yields the protein CASSYFGQRETEAFF.

This sequence joins TRBV7-2 and TRBJ2-7; 9 bases agree with TRBD2. The V gene end was trimmed by 4 bases and the J gene end by 1 base; junction bases not matched to a gene: 5. The CDR3 consists of 15 residues. Germline CDR1 SGHTA, CDR2 FQGNSA. As DNA, the CDR3 is TGTGCCAGCAGCTACAGGACTAGCGTGTCCTACGAGCAGTACTTC. Residues: CASSYRTSVSYEQYF.

V gene TRBV27 combines with J gene TRBJ2-7; no clear D gene. V lost 0 bases and J lost 0, with 15 bases in between. The germline gives CDR1 MNHEY, CDR2 SMNVEV (reference sequence). The CDR3 covers 17 residues. The DNA for the CDR3 is TGTGCCAGCAGTTTATCCCCCTCACCGGTAAGCTCCTACGAGCAGTACTTC. Translating gives CASSLSPSPVSSYEQYF.

The chain recombines TRBV5-1 with TRBJ2-5; D tentatively reads TRBD1 or TRBD2 (7 bases each). The CDR3 runs to 15 residues. CDR1 and CDR2 (germline): SGHRS, YFSETQ. V shed 4 bases and J shed 1 base, with 14 bases lying between them. The CDR3 protein is CASSGAGGVQETQYF. CDR3 sequence (DNA): TGCGCCAGCAGCGGCGCAGGGGGGGTCCAAGAGACCCAGTACTTC.

The CDR3 protein is CASTGQGGKPGLAGSYNEQFF. CDR3 sequence (DNA): TGTGCCAGCACCGGGCAGGGTGGGAAGCCGGGACTAGCGGGTTCCTACAATGAGCAGTTCTTC. The genes are TRBV28 and TRBJ2-1, with 12 positions matching TRBD2. The CDR3 extends over 21 amino acids. V gave up 7 bases and J gave up 1 base; unmatched junction bases: 20. CDR1 MDHEN and CDR2 SYDVKM come from the germline V gene.

This clone appeared a few times. V is TRBV7-2 and J is TRBJ1-5; a weak D match, TRBD1 (5 bases). This CDR3 comprises 15 residues. Trimming pared 3 bases from V and 10 bases from J, leaving 19 bases between. The V gene's germline CDR1 is SGHTA and CDR2 FQGNSA. CDR3 bases: TGTGCCAGCAGCTTGTCGTGGCAGGGAGTAAGACCCCAGCATTTT. As protein: CASSLSWQGVRPQHF.

The V gene is TRBV6-6, the J gene TRBJ1-2; perhaps TRBD1 as D (5 bases). The V and J ends lost 2 bases and 7 bases respectively, with 17 bases between them. The CDR3 consists of 15 residues. Germline-derived CDR1 and CDR2 are MNHNY and SVGAGI (reference sequence). Here the CDR3 DNA reads TGTGCCAGCAGTTACCGGTCAGGGTATATCAGTGGCTACACCTTC. This encodes CASSYRSGYISGYTF.

Notes on this clone: At one end, the junction sequence differs from germline, possibly due to a read error. The CDR3 here is CASSWTGGYTDTQYF. Written as DNA, the CDR3 is TGTGCCAGTAGCTGGACAGGGGGTTACACAGATACGCAGTATTTT. V and J are TRBV7-6 and TRBJ2-3; TRBD1 matches at 10 bases. The germline V gene encodes CDR1 SGHVS and CDR2 FNYEAQ. This CDR3 spans 15 amino acids.

A single count supports this clone. This chain links TRBV28 with TRBJ2-7; D could derive from TRBD1 or TRBD2 (7 bases each). CDR3 length: 18 amino acids. Germline CDR1 is MDHEN and CDR2 is SYDVKM. Trimming pared 4 bases from V and 0 bases from J, leaving 22 bases between. The chain's CDR3 is CASSSPRGGQSSSYEQYF. The CDR3 DNA reads as TGTGCCAGCAGTTCCCCTAGGGGGGGACAGTCGAGCTCCTACGAGCAGTACTTC.

The CDR3 here is CASSPKTGALYEQYF. The CDR3 DNA sequence: TGTGCCAGCTCGCCGAAGACAGGGGCCCTCTACGAGCAGTACTTC. The chain combines TRBV18 with TRBJ2-7; 8 nucleotides line up with TRBD1. This CDR3 comprises 15 residues. Unmatched junction bases numbered 10, after V lost 6 bases and J lost 3 bases. In germline, CDR1 is KGHSH, CDR2 LQKENI.

V is TRBV7-2 and J is TRBJ1-1; TRBD1 is a possible D gene (5 bases). Trimming removed 4 bases at V and 1 base at J, with 10 bases between. This CDR3 region has 14 residues. Germline CDR1 and CDR2: SGHTA and FQGNSA. Here the CDR3 DNA reads TGTGCCAGCAGCTCAGGGACGTGGAACACTGAAGCTTTCTTT. Protein: CASSSGTWNTEAFF.

The rearrangement uses TRBV19 and TRBJ2-7, with D perhaps given as TRBD1 or TRBD2 (5 bases each). CDR1 LNHDA and CDR2 SQIVND come from the germline V gene (reference sequence). Trimming pared 5 bases from V and 0 bases from J, leaving 8 bases between. This CDR3 has 13 amino acids. The CDR3 coding sequence is TGTGCCAGTAGTGGGACCGGCTCCTACGAGCAGTACTTC. Translating it yields CASSGTGSYEQYF.

The J gene is TRBJ2-5, the V gene TRBV29-1; D call uncertain. Germline assignment: CDR1 SQVTM and CDR2 ANQGSEA. CDR3 size: 9 residues. The V gene lost 4 bases and the J gene lost 5 bases, with 2 bases spanning the gap. This CDR3 is CSVGETQYF. The CDR3 DNA reads as TGCAGCGTTGGTGAGACCCAGTACTTC.

The V gene is TRBV6-6, the J gene TRBJ2-1; D might be TRBD2 (6 bases). The CDR3 has 16 amino acids. Per germline, CDR1 MNHNY and CDR2 SVGAGI (reference sequence). V dropped 0 bases and J dropped 10 bases, with 19 bases sitting between them. The chain's CDR3 is CASSYSRREWGQEQFF. The DNA for the CDR3 is TGTGCCAGCAGTTACTCGCGACGGGAGTGGGGTCAGGAGCAGTTCTTC.

The V call is TRBV19, the J call TRBJ1-5; TRBD1 might be the D (6 bases). V was pared by 7 bases and J by 7 bases, with 17 bases between. The CDR3 runs 14 residues. Germline V gives CDR1 LNHDA, CDR2 SQIVND (reference sequence). The CDR3 loop reads CASKHRGGEQPQHF. The CDR3 DNA reads TGTGCCAGTAAACACCGAGGGGGGGAACAGCCCCAGCATTTT.